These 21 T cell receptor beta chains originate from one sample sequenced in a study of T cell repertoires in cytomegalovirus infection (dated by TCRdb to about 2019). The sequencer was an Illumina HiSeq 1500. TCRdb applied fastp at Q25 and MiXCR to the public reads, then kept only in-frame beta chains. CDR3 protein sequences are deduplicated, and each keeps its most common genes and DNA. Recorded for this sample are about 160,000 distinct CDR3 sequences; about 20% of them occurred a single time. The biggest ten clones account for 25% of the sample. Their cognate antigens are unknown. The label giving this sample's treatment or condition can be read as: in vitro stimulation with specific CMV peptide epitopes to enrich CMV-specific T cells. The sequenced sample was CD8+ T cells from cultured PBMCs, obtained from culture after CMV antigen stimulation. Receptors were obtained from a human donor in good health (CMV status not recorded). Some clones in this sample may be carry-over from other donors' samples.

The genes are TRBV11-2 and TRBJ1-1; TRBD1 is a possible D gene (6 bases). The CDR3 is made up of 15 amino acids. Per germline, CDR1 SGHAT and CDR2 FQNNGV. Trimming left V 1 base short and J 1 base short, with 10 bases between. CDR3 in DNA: TGTGCCAGCAGCTTAGTGGGGGGCAGGAACACTGAAGCTTTCTTT. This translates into CASSLVGGRNTEAFF.

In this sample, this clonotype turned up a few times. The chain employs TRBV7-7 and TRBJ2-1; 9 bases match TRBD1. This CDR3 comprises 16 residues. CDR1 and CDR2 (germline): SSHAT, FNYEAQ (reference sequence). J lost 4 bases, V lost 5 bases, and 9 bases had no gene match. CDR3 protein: CASSPRQGEGYNEQFF. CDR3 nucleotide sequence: TGTGCCAGCAGCCCGAGACAGGGGGAGGGGTACAATGAGCAGTTCTTC.

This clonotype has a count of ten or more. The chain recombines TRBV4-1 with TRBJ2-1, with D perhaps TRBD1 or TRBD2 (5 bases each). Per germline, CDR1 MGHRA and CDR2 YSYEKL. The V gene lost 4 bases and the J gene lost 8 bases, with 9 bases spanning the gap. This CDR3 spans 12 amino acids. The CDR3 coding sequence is TGCGCCAGCAGCCCGGGGACGGATGAGCAGTTCTTC. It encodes CASSPGTDEQFF.

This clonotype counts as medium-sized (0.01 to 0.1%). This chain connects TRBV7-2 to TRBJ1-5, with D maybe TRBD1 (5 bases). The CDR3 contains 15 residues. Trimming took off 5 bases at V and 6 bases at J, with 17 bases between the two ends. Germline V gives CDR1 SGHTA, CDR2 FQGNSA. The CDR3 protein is CASSPGTLEGQPQHF. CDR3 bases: TGTGCCAGCAGCCCCGGGACCTTGGAGGGTCAGCCCCAGCATTTT.

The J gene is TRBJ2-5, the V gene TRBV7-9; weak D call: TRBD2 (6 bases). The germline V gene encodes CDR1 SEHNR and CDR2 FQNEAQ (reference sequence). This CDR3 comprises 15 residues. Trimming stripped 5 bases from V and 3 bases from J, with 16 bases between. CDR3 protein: CASSPDSGDEETQYF. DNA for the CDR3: TGTGCCAGCAGCCCGGACTCGGGGGATGAAGAGACCCAGTACTTC. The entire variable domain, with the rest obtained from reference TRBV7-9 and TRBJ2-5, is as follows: DTGVSQNPRHKITKRGQNVTFRCDPISEHNRLYWYRQTLGQGPEFLTYFQNEAQLEKSRLLSDRFSAERPKGSFSTLEIQRTEQGDSAMYLCASSPDSGDEETQYFGPGTRLLVL.

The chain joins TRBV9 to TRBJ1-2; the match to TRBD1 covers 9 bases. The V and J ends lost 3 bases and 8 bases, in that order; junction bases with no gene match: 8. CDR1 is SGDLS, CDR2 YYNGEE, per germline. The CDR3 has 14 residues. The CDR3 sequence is CASSAGTGQGGYTF. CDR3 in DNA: TGTGCCAGCAGCGCTGGGACAGGGCAAGGCGGCTACACCTTC. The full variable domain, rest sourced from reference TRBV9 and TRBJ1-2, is DSGVTQTPKHLITATGQRVTLRCSPRSGDLSVYWYQQSLDQGLQFLIQYYNGEERAKGNILERFSAQQFPDLHSELNLSSLELGDSALYFCASSAGTGQGGYTFGSGTRLTVV.

The CDR3 region is CASSQIAGRDSDTQYF. The CDR3 nucleotides read TGTGCCAGCAGCCAAATCGCGGGGAGGGATTCAGATACGCAGTATTTT. This rearrangement joins TRBV4-2 to TRBJ2-3; TRBD2 matches 7 bases. The CDR3 totals 16 residues. J gave up 4 bases and V 2 bases, and 9 bases lay outside the gene matches. Looked up from germline, CDR1 is LGHNA and CDR2 is YNFKEQ.

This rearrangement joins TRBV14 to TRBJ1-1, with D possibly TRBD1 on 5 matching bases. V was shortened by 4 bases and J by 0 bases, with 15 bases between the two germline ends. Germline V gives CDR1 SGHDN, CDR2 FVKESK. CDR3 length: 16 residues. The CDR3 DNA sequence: TGTGCCAGCAGCCCGCCTGGCGGGGGGTTGAACACTGAAGCTTTCTTT. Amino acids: CASSPPGGGLNTEAFF.

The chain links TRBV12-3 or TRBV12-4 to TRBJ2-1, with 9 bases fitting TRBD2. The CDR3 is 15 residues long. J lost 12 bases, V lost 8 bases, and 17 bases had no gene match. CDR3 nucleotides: TGTGCCAGCCCCAGCGGGGGGCTCTTTGGTAATCGGCAGTTCTTC. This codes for CASPSGGLFGNRQFF.

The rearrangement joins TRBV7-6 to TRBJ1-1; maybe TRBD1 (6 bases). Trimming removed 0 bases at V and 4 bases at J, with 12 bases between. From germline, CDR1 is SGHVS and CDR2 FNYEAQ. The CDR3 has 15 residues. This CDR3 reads CASSLARGGRTEAFF. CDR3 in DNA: TGTGCCAGCAGCTTAGCGAGGGGGGGACGCACTGAAGCTTTCTTT.

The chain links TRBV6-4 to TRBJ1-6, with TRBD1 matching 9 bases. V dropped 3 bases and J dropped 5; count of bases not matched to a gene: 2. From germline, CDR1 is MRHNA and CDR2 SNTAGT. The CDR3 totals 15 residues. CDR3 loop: CASSDGTGNNSPLHF. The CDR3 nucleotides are TGTGCCAGCAGTGATGGGACAGGGAATAATTCACCCCTCCACTTT.

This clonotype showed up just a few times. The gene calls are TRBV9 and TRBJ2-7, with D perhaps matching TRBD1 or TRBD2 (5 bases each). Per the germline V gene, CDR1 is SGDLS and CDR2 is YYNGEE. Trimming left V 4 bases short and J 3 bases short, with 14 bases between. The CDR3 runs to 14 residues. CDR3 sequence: CASSLRDEFYEQYF. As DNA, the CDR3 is TGTGCCAGCAGCCTACGGGACGAGTTCTACGAGCAGTACTTC.

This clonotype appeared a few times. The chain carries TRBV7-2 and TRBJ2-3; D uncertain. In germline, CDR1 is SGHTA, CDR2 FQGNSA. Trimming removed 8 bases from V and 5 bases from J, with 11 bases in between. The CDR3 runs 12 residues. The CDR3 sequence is CASRSPGDTQYF. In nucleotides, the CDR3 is TGTGCCAGCCGGTCCCCGGGAGATACGCAGTATTTT.

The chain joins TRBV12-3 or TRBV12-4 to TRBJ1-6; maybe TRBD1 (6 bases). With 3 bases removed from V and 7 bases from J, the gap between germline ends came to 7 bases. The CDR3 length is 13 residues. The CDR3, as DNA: TGTGCCAGCAGTTTTACAGGGAATTCACCCCTCCACTTT. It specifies CASSFTGNSPLHF.

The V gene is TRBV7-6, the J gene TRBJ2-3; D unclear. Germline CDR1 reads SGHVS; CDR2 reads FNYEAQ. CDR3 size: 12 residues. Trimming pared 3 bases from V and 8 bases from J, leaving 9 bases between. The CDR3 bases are TGTGCCAGCAGCTTTTTGGCTGCTACGCAGTATTTT. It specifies CASSFLAATQYF.

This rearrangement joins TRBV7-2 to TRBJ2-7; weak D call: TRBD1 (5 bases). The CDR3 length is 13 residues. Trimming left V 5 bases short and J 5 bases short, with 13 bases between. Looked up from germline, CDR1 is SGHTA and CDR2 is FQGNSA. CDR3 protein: CASSQDIDDEQYF. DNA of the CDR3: TGTGCCAGCAGCCAGGACATTGACGACGAGCAGTACTTC.

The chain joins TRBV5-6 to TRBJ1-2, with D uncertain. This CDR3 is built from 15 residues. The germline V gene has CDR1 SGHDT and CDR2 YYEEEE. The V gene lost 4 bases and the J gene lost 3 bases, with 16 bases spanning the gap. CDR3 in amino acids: CASSGTGTTYYGYTF. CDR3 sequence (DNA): TGTGCCAGCAGCGGAACGGGTACGACTTACTATGGCTACACCTTC.

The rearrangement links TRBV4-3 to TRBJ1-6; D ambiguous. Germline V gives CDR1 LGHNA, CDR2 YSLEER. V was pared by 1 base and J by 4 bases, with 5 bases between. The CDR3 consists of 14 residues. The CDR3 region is CASSQGGYNSPLHF. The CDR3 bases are TGCGCCAGCAGCCAAGGGGGATATAATTCACCCCTCCACTTT.

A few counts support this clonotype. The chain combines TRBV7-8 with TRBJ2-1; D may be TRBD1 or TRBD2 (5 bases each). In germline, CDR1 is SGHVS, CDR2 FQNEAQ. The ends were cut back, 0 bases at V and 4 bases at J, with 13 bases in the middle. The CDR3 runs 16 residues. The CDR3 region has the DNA TGTGCCAGCAGCTTAGCCCTCGGGACGGAGTACAATGAGCAGTTCTTC. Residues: CASSLALGTEYNEQFF.

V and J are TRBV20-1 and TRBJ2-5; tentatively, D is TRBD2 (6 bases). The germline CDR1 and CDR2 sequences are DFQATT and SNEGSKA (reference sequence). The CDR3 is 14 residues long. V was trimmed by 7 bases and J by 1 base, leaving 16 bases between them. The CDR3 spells CSVPLGAGQETQYF. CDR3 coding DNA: TGCAGTGTCCCCCTGGGAGCGGGCCAAGAGACCCAGTACTTC.

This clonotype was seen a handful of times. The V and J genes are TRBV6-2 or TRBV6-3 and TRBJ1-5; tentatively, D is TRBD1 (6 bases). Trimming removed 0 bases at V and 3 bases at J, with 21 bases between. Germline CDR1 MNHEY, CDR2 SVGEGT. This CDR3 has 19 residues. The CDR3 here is CASSYSTMVAGVSNQPQHF. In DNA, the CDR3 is TGTGCCAGCAGTTACTCGACAATGGTCGCAGGGGTTTCCAATCAGCCCCAGCATTTT.